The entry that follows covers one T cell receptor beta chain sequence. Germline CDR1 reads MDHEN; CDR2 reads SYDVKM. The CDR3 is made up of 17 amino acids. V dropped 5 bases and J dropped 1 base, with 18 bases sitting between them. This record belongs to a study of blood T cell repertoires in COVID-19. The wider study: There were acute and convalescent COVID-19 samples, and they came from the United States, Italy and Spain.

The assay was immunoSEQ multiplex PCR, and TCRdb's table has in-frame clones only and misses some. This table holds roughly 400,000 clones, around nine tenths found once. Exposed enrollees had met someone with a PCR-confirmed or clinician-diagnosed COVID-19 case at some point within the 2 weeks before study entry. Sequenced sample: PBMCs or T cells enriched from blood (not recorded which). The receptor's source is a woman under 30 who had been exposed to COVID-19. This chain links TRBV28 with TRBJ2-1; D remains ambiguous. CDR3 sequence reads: CASSRRRVVDSYNEQFF. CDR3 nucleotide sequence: TGTGCCAGCAGTCGACGACGGGTTGTGGATTCCTACAATGAGCAGTTCTTC.